The sequence of this T cell receptor beta chain was determined in a study of T cell changes during pregnancy in multiple sclerosis. Assay used: immunoSEQ multiplex PCR; TCRdb lists only in-frame clones, some missing. Among about 40,000 clones listed, about 91% were seen once. The V and J ends lost 5 bases and 4 bases, in that order; junction bases with no gene match: 9. This CDR3 has 15 residues. CDR1 LNHDA and CDR2 SQIVND come from the germline V gene (reference sequence). The chain carries TRBV19 and TRBJ2-7, with TRBD2 matching over 9 bases. The clonotype comes from a female donor with multiple sclerosis, enrolled in a pregnancy study. Sequences were derived from CD4+ T cells from peripheral blood mononuclear cells, sampled before pregnancy. CDR3 residues: CASSRIPSGDYEQYF. CDR3 DNA: TGTGCCAGTAGTCGGATCCCTAGCGGGGATTACGAGCAGTACTTC.